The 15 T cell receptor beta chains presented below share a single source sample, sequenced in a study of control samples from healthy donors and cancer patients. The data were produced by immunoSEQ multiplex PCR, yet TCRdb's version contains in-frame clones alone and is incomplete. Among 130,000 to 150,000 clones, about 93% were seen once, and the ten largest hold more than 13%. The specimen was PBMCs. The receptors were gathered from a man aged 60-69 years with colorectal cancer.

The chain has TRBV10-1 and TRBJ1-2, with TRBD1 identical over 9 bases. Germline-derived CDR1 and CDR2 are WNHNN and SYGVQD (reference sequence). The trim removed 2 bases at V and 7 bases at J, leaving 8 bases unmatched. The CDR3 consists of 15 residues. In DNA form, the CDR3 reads TGCGCCAGCAGTGAGGGGGACAGGGAGGCAAGTGGCTACACCTTC. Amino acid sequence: CASSEGDREASGYTF.

The DNA of the CDR3 is TGTGCCAGCCGGCCACCATTGGGGTTCTATGGCTACACCTTC. Translating gives CASRPPLGFYGYTF. The J gene is TRBJ1-2, the V gene TRBV6-5; no clear D. Germline V CDR1 and CDR2: MNHEY, SVGAGI. The V end lost 8 bases, the J end lost 4 bases, and 17 bases lay between the germline ends. The CDR3 covers 14 residues.

CDR3: CASSLTRSPYEQYF. The CDR3 DNA sequence: TGTGCCAGCAGCTTAACTCGCTCGCCCTACGAGCAGTACTTC. This rearrangement joins TRBV11-2 to TRBJ2-7; D unresolved. This CDR3 comprises 14 residues. V dropped 2 bases and J dropped 2 bases, with 10 bases sitting between them. From germline, CDR1 is SGHAT and CDR2 FQNNGV.

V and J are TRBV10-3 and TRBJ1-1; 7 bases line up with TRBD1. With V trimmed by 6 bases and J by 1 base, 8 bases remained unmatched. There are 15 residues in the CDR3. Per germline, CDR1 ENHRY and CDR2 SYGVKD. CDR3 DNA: TGTGCCATCAGCGTCTCCGACAGGGCGAACACTGAAGCTTTCTTT. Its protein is CAISVSDRANTEAFF.

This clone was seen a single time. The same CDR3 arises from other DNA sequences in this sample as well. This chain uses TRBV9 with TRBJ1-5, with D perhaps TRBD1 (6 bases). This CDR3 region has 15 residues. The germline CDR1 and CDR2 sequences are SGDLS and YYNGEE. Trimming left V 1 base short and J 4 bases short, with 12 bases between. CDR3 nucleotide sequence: TGTGCCAGCAGCGTAAGTACAGGGTCAAATCAGCCCCAGCATTTT. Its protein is CASSVSTGSNQPQHF. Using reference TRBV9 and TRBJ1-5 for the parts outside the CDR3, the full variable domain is DSGVTQTPKHLITATGQRVTLRCSPRSGDLSVYWYQQSLDQGLQFLIQYYNGEERAKGNILERFSAQQFPDLHSELNLSSLELGDSALYFCASSVSTGSNQPQHFGDGTRLSIL.

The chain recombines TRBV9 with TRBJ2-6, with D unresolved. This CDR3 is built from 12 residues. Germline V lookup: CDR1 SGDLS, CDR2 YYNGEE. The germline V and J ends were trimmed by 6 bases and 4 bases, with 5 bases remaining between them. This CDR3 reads CASISGANVLTF. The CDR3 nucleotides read TGTGCCAGCATCAGCGGGGCCAACGTCCTGACTTTC.

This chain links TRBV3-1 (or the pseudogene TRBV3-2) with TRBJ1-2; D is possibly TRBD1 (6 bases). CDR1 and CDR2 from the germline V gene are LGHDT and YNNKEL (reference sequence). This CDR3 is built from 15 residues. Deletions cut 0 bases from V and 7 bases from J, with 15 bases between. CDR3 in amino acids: CASSQDWVDRLGYTF. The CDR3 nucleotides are TGTGCCAGCAGCCAAGATTGGGTAGACAGGCTTGGCTACACCTTC.

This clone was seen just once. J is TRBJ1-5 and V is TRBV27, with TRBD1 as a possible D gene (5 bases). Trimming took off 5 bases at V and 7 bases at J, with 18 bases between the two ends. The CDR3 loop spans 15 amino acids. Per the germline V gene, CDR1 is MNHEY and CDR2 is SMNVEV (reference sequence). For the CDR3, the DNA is TGTGCCAGCAGTCCCCTCGTGGGGGTCGGGCAGCCCCAGCATTTT. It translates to CASSPLVGVGQPQHF.

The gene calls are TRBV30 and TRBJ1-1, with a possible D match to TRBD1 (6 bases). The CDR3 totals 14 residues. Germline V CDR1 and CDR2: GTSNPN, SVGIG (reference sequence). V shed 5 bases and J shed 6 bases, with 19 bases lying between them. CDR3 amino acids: CAWSQGPSSSEAFF. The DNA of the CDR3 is TGTGCCTGGTCACAGGGCCCTTCGAGTTCTGAAGCTTTCTTT.

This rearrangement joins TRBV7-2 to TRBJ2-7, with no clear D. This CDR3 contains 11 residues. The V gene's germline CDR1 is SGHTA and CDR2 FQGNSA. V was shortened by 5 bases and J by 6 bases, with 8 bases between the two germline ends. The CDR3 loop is CASSPGVEQYF. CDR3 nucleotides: TGTGCCAGCAGCCCTGGGGTCGAGCAGTACTTC.

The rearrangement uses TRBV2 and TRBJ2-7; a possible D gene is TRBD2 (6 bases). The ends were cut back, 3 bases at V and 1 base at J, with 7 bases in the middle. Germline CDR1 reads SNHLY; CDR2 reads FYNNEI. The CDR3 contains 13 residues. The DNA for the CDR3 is TGTGCCAGCAGTGAGCGGGGATCCTACGAGCAGTACTTC. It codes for CASSERGSYEQYF.

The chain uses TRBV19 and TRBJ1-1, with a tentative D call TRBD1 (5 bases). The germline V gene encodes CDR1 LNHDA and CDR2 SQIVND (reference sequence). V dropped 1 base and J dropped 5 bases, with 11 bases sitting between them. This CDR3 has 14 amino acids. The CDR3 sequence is CASSIGGAKTEAFF. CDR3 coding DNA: TGTGCCAGTAGTATAGGTGGGGCGAAGACTGAAGCTTTCTTT.

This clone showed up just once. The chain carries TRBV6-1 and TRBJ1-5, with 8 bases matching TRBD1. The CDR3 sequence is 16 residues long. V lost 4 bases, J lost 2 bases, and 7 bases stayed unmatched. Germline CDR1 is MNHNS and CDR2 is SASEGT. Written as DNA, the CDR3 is TGTGCCAGCAGTGGACAGGGGAGAGCAGGCAATCAGCCCCAGCATTTT. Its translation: CASSGQGRAGNQPQHF.

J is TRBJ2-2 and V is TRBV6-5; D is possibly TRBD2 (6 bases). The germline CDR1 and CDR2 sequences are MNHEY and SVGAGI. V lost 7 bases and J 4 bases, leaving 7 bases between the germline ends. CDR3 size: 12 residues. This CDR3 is CASTGGTGELFF. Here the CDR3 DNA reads TGTGCCAGCACCGGGGGCACCGGGGAGCTGTTTTTT.

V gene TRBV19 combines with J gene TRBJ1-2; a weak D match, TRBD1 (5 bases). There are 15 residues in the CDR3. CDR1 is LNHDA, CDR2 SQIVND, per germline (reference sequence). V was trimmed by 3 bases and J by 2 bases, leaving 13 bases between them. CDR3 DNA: TGTGCCAGTAGTATCGGGATTACAGGAAACTATGGCTACACCTTC. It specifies CASSIGITGNYGYTF.